The source of this T cell receptor beta chain is a study of CD4+ T cells in melanoma. Libraries were prepared by immunoSEQ multiplex PCR; TCRdb keeps only in-frame clonotypes and omits some of them. This table has around 100,000 clones, approximately 92% appearing once. This CDR3 has 19 amino acids. V lost 5 bases, J lost 4 bases, and 12 bases stayed unmatched. CDR1 and CDR2 (germline): SEHNR, FQNEAQ (reference sequence). Comments on this clone: Antigen unknown.

The study's findings and limits: Reportedly, melanoma neoantigen-specific CD4+ T cells showed varied differentiation states.

The clonotype was recovered from a human donor with melanoma. V usage is TRBV7-9 and J usage is TRBJ2-1, with 15 bases fitting TRBD2. The sequencing input was peripheral blood. The CDR3 bases are TGTGCCAGCAGCCCCGTCAAAGGACTAGCGGGGGGGATTTACAATGAGCAGTTCTTC. Encoded protein: CASSPVKGLAGGIYNEQFF.